The 12 T cell receptor beta chains below all came from one sample that was sequenced in a study of beta chain features in type 1 diabetes. Study-wide results and caveats: Significant though moderate, a shortening of TCRB CDR3s appeared in all four CD4+ subsets of Type 1 diabetes patients.

No antigen has been identified for these receptors. Expressed TCRB transcripts were sequenced because the entire RNA isolate underwent reverse transcription. The assay was immunoSEQ multiplex PCR, and TCRdb's table has in-frame clones only and misses some. The data contain about 240,000 clones, around 14% of them singletons. The material sequenced was naive CD4+ T cells from blood. The receptor source for this set is a man aged 30-40 years with type 1 diabetes.

Only a few counts were recorded for this clone. V gene TRBV6-5 combines with J gene TRBJ2-1; D is unclear. In germline, CDR1 is MNHEY, CDR2 SVGAGI. Deletions cut 6 bases from V and 7 bases from J, with 16 bases between. CDR3 length: 14 amino acids. The DNA of the CDR3 is TGTGCCAGCAGCACTCCGGCGTTGAGGAATGAGCAGTTCTTC. Translated: CASSTPALRNEQFF.

V is TRBV7-2 and J is TRBJ2-5; unclear D gene. V lost 1 base to trimming and J lost 1 base, with 10 bases between them. From germline, CDR1 is SGHTA and CDR2 FQGNSA. The CDR3 totals 15 residues. As DNA, the CDR3 is TGTGCCAGCAGCTTAGGTCCTGGGCCCCAAGAGACCCAGTACTTC. Protein sequence: CASSLGPGPQETQYF.

This clone was seen only a few times. This sample also contains other DNA sequences that code for the same CDR3. This chain joins TRBV13 and TRBJ2-7; tentative D call: TRBD2 (5 bases). Germline-derived CDR1 and CDR2 are PRHDT and FYEKMQ (reference sequence). Trimming left V 2 bases short and J 1 base short, with 9 bases between. The CDR3 extends over 14 amino acids. CDR3 nucleotides: TGTGCCAGCAGCTTATCTAAGCGGTCCTACGAGCAGTACTTC. This gives the protein CASSLSKRSYEQYF.

The rearrangement links TRBV7-9 to TRBJ2-5; no clear D. The CDR3 loop spans 15 amino acids. V was pared by 1 base and J by 2 bases, with 11 bases between. CDR1 and CDR2 (germline): SEHNR, FQNEAQ (reference sequence). DNA for the CDR3: TGTGCCAGCAGCTTAGGCGGCCGAGTACAAGAGACCCAGTACTTC. Translation: CASSLGGRVQETQYF. The full variable domain, in which reference TRBV7-9 and TRBJ2-5 provide the parts outside the CDR3, is DTGVSQNPRHKITKRGQNVTFRCDPISEHNRLYWYRQTLGQGPEFLTYFQNEAQLEKSRLLSDRFSAERPKGSFSTLEIQRTEQGDSAMYLCASSLGGRVQETQYFGPGTRLLVL.

This clone was observed a few times. The chain combines TRBV4-1 with TRBJ2-1; maybe TRBD2 (6 bases). Germline V gene sequence: CDR1 MGHRA, CDR2 YSYEKL. Trimming removed 6 bases at V and 7 bases at J, with 19 bases between. The CDR3 contains 15 residues. This CDR3 reads CASRQFGLFVNEQFF. The CDR3 bases are TGCGCCAGCAGACAATTCGGACTATTTGTGAATGAGCAGTTCTTC.

This clone was recorded a few times. This chain joins TRBV18 and TRBJ1-6; perhaps TRBD1 as D (5 bases). Deletions cut 3 bases from V and 7 bases from J, with 19 bases between. This CDR3 has 17 residues. In germline, CDR1 is KGHSH, CDR2 LQKENI. The CDR3: CASSPSTPGLMNSPLHF. DNA for the CDR3: TGTGCCAGCTCACCTAGTACGCCGGGACTGATGAATTCACCCCTCCACTTT.

About this clone: The same CDR3 also results from other DNA sequences found in this sample. The genes are TRBV30 and TRBJ1-1; a weak D match, TRBD1 (6 bases). The CDR3 has 13 residues. V lost 0 bases, J lost 3 bases, and 8 bases lay in between. CDR1 GTSNPN and CDR2 SVGIG come from the germline V gene (reference sequence). As DNA, the CDR3 is TGTGCCTGGAGTGTACAGGGCTACACTGAAGCTTTCTTT. Translation gives CAWSVQGYTEAFF.

Only a few counts were recorded for this clone. The chain employs TRBV14 and TRBJ2-7; D may be TRBD1 (6 bases). This CDR3 is 11 amino acids long. CDR1 and CDR2 (germline): SGHDN, FVKESK. V was clipped by 4 bases and J by 7 bases, with 8 bases between them. The CDR3 DNA sequence: TGTGCCAGCAGCCGAGGGGGAGAGCAGTACTTC. Residues: CASSRGGEQYF.

The J gene is TRBJ2-7, the V gene TRBV5-1; TRBD2 matches at 12 bases. CDR1 is SGHRS and CDR2 is YFSETQ in the germline V gene. The CDR3 is made up of 16 amino acids. V trimming: 3 bases; J trimming: 2 bases; junction bases outside the gene matches: 6. CDR3 DNA sequence: TGCGCCAGCAGCTGGACTAGCGGGGCGAGCGCCTACGAGCAGTACTTC. Translated, it gives CASSWTSGASAYEQYF. The whole variable domain, filled in from reference TRBV5-1 and TRBJ2-7, reads KAGVTQTPRYLIKTRGQQVTLSCSPISGHRSVSWYQQTPGQGLQFLFEYFSETQRNKGNFPGRFSGRQFSNSRSEMNVSTLELGDSALYLCASSWTSGASAYEQYFGPGTRLTVT.

This clone was counted between two and nine times. The chain joins TRBV10-2 to TRBJ1-5; 10 bases are a match to TRBD1. After removal of 3 bases from V and 2 bases from J, the junction contained 4 bases not matched to a gene. Germline CDR1 is WSHSY and CDR2 is SAAADI. This CDR3 has 16 amino acids. The CDR3 reads CASSDYGQGGNQPQHF. For the CDR3, the DNA is TGCGCCAGCAGTGACTACGGACAGGGGGGCAATCAGCCCCAGCATTTT.

The chain employs TRBV27 and TRBJ2-5; TRBD1 might be the D (5 bases). From germline, CDR1 is MNHEY and CDR2 SMNVEV (reference sequence). CDR3 length: 13 amino acids. Trimming left V 6 bases short and J 3 bases short, with 11 bases between. The CDR3 region has the DNA TGTGCCAGCAGGTACAGGTGGGAAGAGACCCAGTACTTC. Translating it yields CASRYRWEETQYF.

The chain links TRBV30 to TRBJ2-1; 9 bases line up with TRBD2. CDR3 length: 14 amino acids. Trimming took 7 bases from V and 0 from J; bases not matched to a gene: 4. CDR1 is GTSNPN and CDR2 is SVGIG in the germline V gene (reference sequence). The CDR3 region has the DNA TGTGCCTACAATAGCGGGAGCTCCTACAATGAGCAGTTCTTC. Translation: CAYNSGSSYNEQFF.